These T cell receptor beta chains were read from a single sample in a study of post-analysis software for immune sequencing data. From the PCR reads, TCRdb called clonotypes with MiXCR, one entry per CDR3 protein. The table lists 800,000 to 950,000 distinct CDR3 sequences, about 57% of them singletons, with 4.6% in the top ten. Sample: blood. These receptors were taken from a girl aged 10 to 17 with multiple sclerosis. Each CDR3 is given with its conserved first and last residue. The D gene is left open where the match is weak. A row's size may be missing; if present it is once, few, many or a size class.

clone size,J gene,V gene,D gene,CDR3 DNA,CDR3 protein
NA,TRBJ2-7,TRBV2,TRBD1,TGTGCCAGCAGTGAGTCGGGGACAGCCATCGACGAGCAGTACTTC,CASSESGTAIDEQYF
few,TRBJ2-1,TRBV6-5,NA,TGTGCCAGCAGTTACTCGATCTTGAGTAGCGGATCCTACAATGAGCAGTTCTTC,CASSYSILSSGSYNEQFF
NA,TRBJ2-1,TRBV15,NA,TGTGCCACCAGCAGAGTGGGCTATGAGCAGTTCTTC,CATSRVGYEQFF
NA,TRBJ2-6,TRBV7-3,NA,TGTGCCAGCAGCTTAAGGGGTCCGTCCGCTGGGGCCAACGTCCTGACTTTC,CASSLRGPSAGANVLTF
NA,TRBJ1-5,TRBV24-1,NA,TGTGCCACCAGTGACAGGTTCAATCAGCCCCAGCATTTT,CATSDRFNQPQHF
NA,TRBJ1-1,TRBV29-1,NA,TGCAGCACTCGGACAGTGAACACTGAAGCTTTCTTT,CSTRTVNTEAFF
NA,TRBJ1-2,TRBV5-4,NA,TGTGCCAGCAGCTTGGGTGGGGGATCGAACGGCTACACCTTC,CASSLGGGSNGYTF
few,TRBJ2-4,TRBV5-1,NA,TGCGCCAGCAGCTCCGGGCTAAACATTCAGTACTTC,CASSSGLNIQYF
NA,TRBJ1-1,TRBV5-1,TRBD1,TGCGCCAGCAGCCAGACAGGGATGAACACTGAAGCTTTCTTT,CASSQTGMNTEAFF
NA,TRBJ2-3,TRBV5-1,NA,TGCGCCAGCAGCTTGGGAAGGTTGCAGACAGATACGCAGTATTTT,CASSLGRLQTDTQYF
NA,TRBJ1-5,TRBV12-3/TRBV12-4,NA,TGTGCCAGCAGTTTACCATTTAGCAATCAGCCCCAGCATTTT,CASSLPFSNQPQHF
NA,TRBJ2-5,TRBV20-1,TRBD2,TGCAGTGCTAGAGGAGCGGGGGGTTACGCTGTGACCCAGTACTTC,CSARGAGGYAVTQYF
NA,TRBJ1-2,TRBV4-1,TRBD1,TGCGCCAGCAGCTCCGGACAGGGATTGGATGGCTACACCTTC,CASSSGQGLDGYTF
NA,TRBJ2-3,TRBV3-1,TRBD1,TGTGCCAGCAGCCTAAGACCGGGACAGGGACCCACAGATACGCAGTATTTT,CASSLRPGQGPTDTQYF
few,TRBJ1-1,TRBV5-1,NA,TGCGCCAGCAGCCCGGGGACCCTGGGGAACACTGAAGCTTTCTTT,CASSPGTLGNTEAFF
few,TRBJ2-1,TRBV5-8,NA,TGTGCCAGCAGCTTCGGCGGAATCTCCTACAATGAGCAGTTCTTC,CASSFGGISYNEQFF
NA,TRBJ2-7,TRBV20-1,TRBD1,TGCAGTGCTAGTGGGACAGCAGCCTACGAGCAGTACTTC,CSASGTAAYEQYF
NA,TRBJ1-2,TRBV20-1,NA,TGCAGTGCTAGACGGGGATGGGGCTACACCTTC,CSARRGWGYTF
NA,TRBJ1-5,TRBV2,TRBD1,TGTGCCAGCATGGGGACAGGGGTTCAGCCCCAGCATTTT,CASMGTGVQPQHF
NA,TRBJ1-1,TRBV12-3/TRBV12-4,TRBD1,TGTGCCAGCGGGCCATCAGGGGGTGGAACTGAAGCTTTCTTT,CASGPSGGGTEAFF
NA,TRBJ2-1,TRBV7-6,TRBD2,TGTGCCAGCAGCTTAGGGCTAGCGGGAGTTCTTGAGCAGTTCTTC,CASSLGLAGVLEQFF
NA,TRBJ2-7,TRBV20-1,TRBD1,TGCAGTGCTAGCCAGGGGGACAGGCCTTACGAGCAGTACTTC,CSASQGDRPYEQYF
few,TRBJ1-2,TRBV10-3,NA,TGTGCCATCGGAGCGTTTCGAGGTGGCTACACCTTC,CAIGAFRGGYTF
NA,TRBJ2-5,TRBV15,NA,TGTGCCACCAGCAGAGATTTAGGGGTAGGGAAGGAGACCCAGTACTTC,CATSRDLGVGKETQYF
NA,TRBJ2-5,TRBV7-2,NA,TGTGCCAGCAGCTTAACCCCCGGGGACCAGTACTTC,CASSLTPGDQYF
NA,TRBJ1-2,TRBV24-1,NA,TGTGCCACCAGCAACAGGGATGGCTACACCTTC,CATSNRDGYTF
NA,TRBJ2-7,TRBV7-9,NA,TGTGCCAGCAGCTTAGGAAAATGGACAGATTACTCCTACGAGCAGTACTTC,CASSLGKWTDYSYEQYF
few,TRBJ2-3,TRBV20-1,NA,TGCAGTGCCCCATTAGGAGGGAGAGGAGGCACAGATACGCAGTATTTT,CSAPLGGRGGTDTQYF
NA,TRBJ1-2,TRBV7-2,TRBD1,TGTGCCAGCAGCTTAAAGGCCAGGGGGCAGGGTGGCTACACCTTC,CASSLKARGQGGYTF
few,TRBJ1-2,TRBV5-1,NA,TGCGCCAGCAGCTTGAAGGGGGGCGATGGCTACACCTTC,CASSLKGGDGYTF
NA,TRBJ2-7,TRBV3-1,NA,TGTGCCAGCAGCCAAGTGGCTGGTTACGAGCAGTACTTC,CASSQVAGYEQYF
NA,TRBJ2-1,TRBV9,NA,TGTGCCAGCAGCGTAGATTACTCCTACAATGAGCAGTTCTTC,CASSVDYSYNEQFF
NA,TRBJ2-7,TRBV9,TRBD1,TGTGCCAGCAGCGACGGAAACTCAGGGGGCGAGCAGTACTTC,CASSDGNSGGEQYF
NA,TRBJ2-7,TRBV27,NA,TGTGCCAGCACCTCCCGCCTCCCGGGAAACCTTACCTACGAGCAGTACTTC,CASTSRLPGNLTYEQYF
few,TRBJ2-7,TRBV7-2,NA,TGTGCCAGCAGCATCTACAGGAGCTCCTACGAGCAGTACTTC,CASSIYRSSYEQYF
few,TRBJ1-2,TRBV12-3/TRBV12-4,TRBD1,TGTGCCAGCGGTTCGGGGACAGTCTATGGCTACACCTTC,CASGSGTVYGYTF
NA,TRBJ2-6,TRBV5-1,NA,TGCGCCAGCAGTCCCTCCCGGCAGGGAAACTCTGGGGCCAACGTCCGGACTTTC,CASSPSRQGNSGANVRTF
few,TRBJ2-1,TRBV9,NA,TGTGCCAGCAGCGTAGGCGGGACCCCATACGATGAGCAGTTCTTC,CASSVGGTPYDEQFF
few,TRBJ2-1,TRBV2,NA,TGTGCCAGCAAGGACCCCGCCTACAATGAGCAGTTCTTC,CASKDPAYNEQFF
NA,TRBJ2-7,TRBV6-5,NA,TGTGCCAACAGTTACGATAGTGTGGGTTCCTACGAGCAGTACTTC,CANSYDSVGSYEQYF
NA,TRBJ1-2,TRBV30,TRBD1,TGTGCCTGGGATCAGACAGGGGAGAGTGGCTACACCTTC,CAWDQTGESGYTF
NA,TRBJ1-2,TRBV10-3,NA,TGTGCCATCAGTGGAGATACAGGGTATGGCTACACCTTC,CAISGDTGYGYTF
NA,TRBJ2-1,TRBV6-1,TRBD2,TGTGCCAGCAGCCGACCTCCGGGACTAGCGGGAGGAGGGTATGAGCAGTTCTTC,CASSRPPGLAGGGYEQFF
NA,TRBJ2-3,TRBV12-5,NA,TGTGCTAGTGGCCCGACTGAGAATACGCAGTATTTT,CASGPTENTQYF
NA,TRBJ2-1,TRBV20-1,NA,TGCAGTGCTAGAGCGGACAGCGGGTACAATGAGCAGTTCTTC,CSARADSGYNEQFF
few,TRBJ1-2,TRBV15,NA,TGTGCCACCAGCAGAAGGGGTAATACCGCTGGAGGCTACACCTTC,CATSRRGNTAGGYTF
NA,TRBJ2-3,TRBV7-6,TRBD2,TGTGCCAGCAGCTTAGGCCCTCGAGCGGGATCCGTAAGCACAGATACGCAGTATTTT,CASSLGPRAGSVSTDTQYF
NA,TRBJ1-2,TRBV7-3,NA,TGTGCCAGCAGCCTGAGGGGTGGGATGGACTATGGCTACACCTTC,CASSLRGGMDYGYTF
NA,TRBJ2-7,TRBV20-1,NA,TGCAGTGCCTGGGCAGCACGGGGGCTTCCAGGGGAGCAGTACTTC,CSAWAARGLPGEQYF
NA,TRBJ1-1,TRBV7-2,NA,TGTGCCAGCAGCTTAGATAGGCGTTCCACTGAAGCTTTCTTT,CASSLDRRSTEAFF
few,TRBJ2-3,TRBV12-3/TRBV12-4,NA,TGTGCCAGCAGTTTTAGGGAGGTGGATACGCAGTATTTT,CASSFREVDTQYF
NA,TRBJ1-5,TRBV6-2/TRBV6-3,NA,TGTGCCAGCAGCTACGGACCCCGGCCCCAGCATTTT,CASSYGPRPQHF
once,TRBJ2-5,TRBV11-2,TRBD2,TGTGCCAGCAGCTCAATGGGACTACCCCCAGAGACCCAGTACTTC,CASSSMGLPPETQYF
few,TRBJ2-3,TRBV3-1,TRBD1,TGTGCCAGCAGCCAAGATCGCGCAGGGGGCGGCGTCGATACGCAGTATTTT,CASSQDRAGGGVDTQYF
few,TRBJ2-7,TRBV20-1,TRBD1,TGCAGTGCTAGGCGACAGGGGGACTACGAGCAGTACTTC,CSARRQGDYEQYF